The rows below give T cell receptor beta chains drawn from one sample of a study of naive and memory T cell subsets. TCRdb recomputed calls from the UMI-ligation and nested PCR reads with MiXCR, one row per CDR3 protein. The sample gives some 100,000 distinct CDR3 sequences, about 6.5% of which show up once; 1.6% is in the top ten. Sequences were obtained from central memory CD4+ T cells from blood. Receptor source: a human donor in good health. Both conserved end residues are part of each CDR3. Each record gives: D gene, clone size, J gene, V gene, CDR3 protein, CDR3 DNA. A D gene is named only where the DNA matches it firmly. Clone sizes are given selectively: once, few, many, or a class where the clone is expanded.

d_call: NA
clone_size: many
j_call: TRBJ1-1
v_call: TRBV7-2
cdr3_aa: CASGRASPGTEAFF
cdr3_nt: TGTGCCAGCGGCCGGGCCTCCCCGGGGACTGAAGCTTTCTTT

d_call: NA
clone_size: many
j_call: TRBJ1-5
v_call: TRBV12-3/TRBV12-4
cdr3_aa: CASSKDRLGNQPQHF
cdr3_nt: TGTGCCAGCAGCAAAGACAGGCTGGGCAATCAGCCCCAGCATTTT

d_call: NA
clone_size: few
j_call: TRBJ2-5
v_call: TRBV18
cdr3_aa: CASSPIGTVQETQYF
cdr3_nt: TGTGCCAGCTCACCGATTGGGACGGTCCAAGAGACCCAGTACTTC

d_call: NA
clone_size: NA
j_call: TRBJ2-2
v_call: TRBV14
cdr3_aa: CASSLRVQGPANTGELFF
cdr3_nt: TGTGCCAGCAGCCTCAGAGTTCAGGGTCCCGCGAACACCGGGGAGCTGTTTTTT

d_call: TRBD1
clone_size: few
j_call: TRBJ2-3
v_call: TRBV12-3/TRBV12-4
cdr3_aa: CASSPRPRDRGTDTQYF
cdr3_nt: TGTGCCAGCAGTCCGCGCCCCCGGGACAGGGGCACAGATACGCAGTATTTT

d_call: NA
clone_size: many
j_call: TRBJ1-4
v_call: TRBV15
cdr3_aa: CATSRDAGGNEKLFF
cdr3_nt: TGTGCCACCAGCAGAGATGCCGGGGGCAATGAAAAACTGTTTTTT

d_call: NA
clone_size: once
j_call: TRBJ1-4
v_call: TRBV6-5
cdr3_aa: CASSDTRGKLFF
cdr3_nt: TGTGCCAGCAGTGACACCCGGGGGAAACTGTTTTTT

d_call: NA
clone_size: many
j_call: TRBJ2-3
v_call: TRBV5-1
cdr3_aa: CASSLTISDTQYF
cdr3_nt: TGCGCCAGCAGCCTGACAATTTCAGATACGCAGTATTTT

d_call: TRBD1
clone_size: few
j_call: TRBJ2-5
v_call: TRBV5-6
cdr3_aa: CASSETGRETQYF
cdr3_nt: TGTGCCAGCAGCGAGACAGGGCGAGAGACCCAGTACTTC

d_call: TRBD2
clone_size: NA
j_call: TRBJ2-1
v_call: TRBV5-1
cdr3_aa: CASRTSRSYNEQFF
cdr3_nt: TGCGCCAGCCGGACTAGCAGATCCTACAATGAGCAGTTCTTC

d_call: TRBD2
clone_size: many
j_call: TRBJ2-1
v_call: TRBV5-4
cdr3_aa: CASRAGTSGSYNEQFF
cdr3_nt: TGTGCCAGCAGGGCCGGGACTAGCGGCTCCTACAATGAGCAGTTCTTC

d_call: NA
clone_size: few
j_call: TRBJ1-5
v_call: TRBV28
cdr3_aa: CASNEFNQPQHF
cdr3_nt: TGTGCCAGCAACGAGTTCAATCAGCCCCAGCATTTT

d_call: NA
clone_size: many
j_call: TRBJ1-2
v_call: TRBV7-8
cdr3_aa: CASSSTLQGDGYTF
cdr3_nt: TGTGCCAGCAGCTCCACTCTGCAGGGTGATGGCTACACCTTC

d_call: TRBD1
clone_size: many
j_call: TRBJ2-7
v_call: TRBV6-6
cdr3_aa: CASRSGTGENF
cdr3_nt: TGTGCCAGCAGAAGCGGGACAGGGGAAAACTTC

d_call: TRBD1
clone_size: few
j_call: TRBJ1-1
v_call: TRBV28
cdr3_aa: CASSLPGTAAEAFF
cdr3_nt: TGTGCCAGCAGTTTACCCGGGACAGCTGCTGAAGCTTTCTTT

d_call: TRBD2
clone_size: NA
j_call: TRBJ2-3
v_call: TRBV29-1
cdr3_aa: CSGRAWTSGSSDTQYF
cdr3_nt: TGCAGCGGAAGGGCCTGGACTAGCGGGAGCTCAGATACGCAGTATTTT

d_call: NA
clone_size: many
j_call: TRBJ1-1
v_call: TRBV30
cdr3_aa: CAWSLGPTSTEAFF
cdr3_nt: TGTGCCTGGAGTTTGGGGCCGACCTCCACTGAAGCTTTCTTT

d_call: NA
clone_size: many
j_call: TRBJ1-1
v_call: TRBV6-2/TRBV6-3
cdr3_aa: CASSYSSIPEAFF
cdr3_nt: TGTGCCAGCAGTTACTCTTCGATTCCTGAAGCTTTCTTT

d_call: TRBD2
clone_size: many
j_call: TRBJ2-3
v_call: TRBV20-1
cdr3_aa: CSAYQFPSGGPDTQYF
cdr3_nt: TGCAGTGCCTACCAATTTCCTAGCGGGGGGCCAGATACGCAGTATTTT

d_call: NA
clone_size: many
j_call: TRBJ2-6
v_call: TRBV29-1
cdr3_aa: CSVEGTGKSGANVLTF
cdr3_nt: TGCAGCGTTGAAGGTACAGGGAAGTCTGGGGCCAACGTCCTGACTTTC

d_call: NA
clone_size: many
j_call: TRBJ2-5
v_call: TRBV18
cdr3_aa: CASSPAGETQYF
cdr3_nt: TGCGCCAGCAGCCCCGCGGGGGAGACCCAGTACTTC

d_call: NA
clone_size: NA
j_call: TRBJ2-3
v_call: TRBV15
cdr3_aa: CATSRQGADTQYF
cdr3_nt: TGTGCCACCAGCAGGCAGGGAGCAGATACGCAGTATTTT

d_call: TRBD1
clone_size: many
j_call: TRBJ2-7
v_call: TRBV3-1
cdr3_aa: CASSRGQGLNEQYF
cdr3_nt: TGTGCCAGCAGCCGGGGACAGGGGCTCAACGAGCAGTACTTC

d_call: TRBD1
clone_size: NA
j_call: TRBJ2-1
v_call: TRBV11-2
cdr3_aa: CASGEPKQGSGGYNEQFF
cdr3_nt: TGTGCCAGCGGAGAGCCGAAACAGGGGAGCGGTGGGTACAATGAGCAGTTCTTC

d_call: NA
clone_size: NA
j_call: TRBJ2-3
v_call: TRBV11-1
cdr3_aa: CASSLAGADTDTQYF
cdr3_nt: TGTGCCAGCAGCTTAGCTGGCGCAGACACAGATACGCAGTATTTT

d_call: TRBD2
clone_size: many
j_call: TRBJ2-3
v_call: TRBV18
cdr3_aa: CASSPRTRGETDTQYF
cdr3_nt: TGTGCCAGCTCCCCCCGGACTAGGGGTGAGACAGATACGCAGTATTTT

d_call: NA
clone_size: NA
j_call: TRBJ2-7
v_call: TRBV20-1
cdr3_aa: CSAKKGFYEQYF
cdr3_nt: TGCAGTGCTAAAAAGGGGTTCTACGAGCAGTACTTC

d_call: TRBD2
clone_size: few
j_call: TRBJ2-5
v_call: TRBV2
cdr3_aa: CASSGTSGQETQYF
cdr3_nt: TGTGCCAGCAGCGGGACTAGCGGGCAAGAGACCCAGTACTTC

d_call: TRBD1
clone_size: many
j_call: TRBJ1-2
v_call: TRBV12-3/TRBV12-4
cdr3_aa: CATGGTGQVYGYTF
cdr3_nt: TGTGCCACCGGGGGTACGGGACAGGTCTATGGCTACACCTTC

d_call: NA
clone_size: many
j_call: TRBJ1-1
v_call: TRBV14
cdr3_aa: CASSQKTGNTEAFF
cdr3_nt: TGTGCCAGCAGCCAAAAGACAGGGAACACTGAAGCTTTCTTT

d_call: TRBD1
clone_size: many
j_call: TRBJ1-2
v_call: TRBV9
cdr3_aa: CASSSATGPYGYTF
cdr3_nt: TGTGCCAGCAGCTCAGCGACAGGGCCCTATGGCTACACCTTC

d_call: TRBD2
clone_size: many
j_call: TRBJ2-1
v_call: TRBV28
cdr3_aa: CASSIVAGTNNEQFF
cdr3_nt: TGTGCCAGCAGTATCGTAGCGGGGACAAACAATGAGCAGTTCTTC

d_call: NA
clone_size: many
j_call: TRBJ2-7
v_call: TRBV7-8
cdr3_aa: CASSLLRYEQYF
cdr3_nt: TGTGCCAGCAGCTTACTCCGCTACGAGCAGTACTTC

d_call: TRBD2
clone_size: many
j_call: TRBJ2-3
v_call: TRBV15
cdr3_aa: CATSRALAGVKADTQYF
cdr3_nt: TGTGCCACCAGCAGAGCATTAGCGGGAGTTAAAGCAGATACGCAGTATTTT

d_call: TRBD1
clone_size: NA
j_call: TRBJ1-6
v_call: TRBV20-1
cdr3_aa: CSARATGVGSPLHF
cdr3_nt: TGCAGTGCTAGAGCGACAGGGGTTGGTTCACCCCTCCACTTT

d_call: NA
clone_size: NA
j_call: TRBJ2-3
v_call: TRBV24-1
cdr3_aa: CATSDPDGRGKDTQYF
cdr3_nt: TGTGCCACCAGTGACCCCGACGGACGGGGAAAAGATACGCAGTATTTT

d_call: NA
clone_size: NA
j_call: TRBJ2-7
v_call: TRBV9
cdr3_aa: CASSVGRGSDDEQYF
cdr3_nt: TGTGCCAGCAGCGTAGGCAGGGGTTCAGACGACGAGCAGTACTTC

d_call: NA
clone_size: few
j_call: TRBJ2-1
v_call: TRBV7-3
cdr3_aa: CASSQGLVAENEQFF
cdr3_nt: TGTGCCAGCAGCCAAGGGTTGGTAGCGGAGAATGAGCAGTTCTTC

d_call: TRBD2
clone_size: NA
j_call: TRBJ2-1
v_call: TRBV5-4
cdr3_aa: CASSPELAGGSSEQFF
cdr3_nt: TGTGCCAGCAGCCCGGAACTAGCGGGAGGATCGAGTGAGCAGTTCTTC

d_call: NA
clone_size: many
j_call: TRBJ1-3
v_call: TRBV7-7
cdr3_aa: CATGGVDTIYF
cdr3_nt: TGTGCCACTGGGGGAGTAGACACCATATATTTT

d_call: TRBD2
clone_size: few
j_call: TRBJ2-1
v_call: TRBV20-1
cdr3_aa: CSARVKTSGGLNEQFF
cdr3_nt: TGCAGTGCTAGAGTAAAGACTAGCGGGGGGTTAAATGAGCAGTTCTTC

d_call: TRBD2
clone_size: few
j_call: TRBJ2-6
v_call: TRBV4-3
cdr3_aa: CASSQLRGNAGGSGANVLTF
cdr3_nt: TGCGCCAGCAGCCAACTTAGGGGGAACGCGGGGGGCTCTGGGGCCAACGTCCTGACTTTC

d_call: TRBD1
clone_size: few
j_call: TRBJ1-6
v_call: TRBV6-6
cdr3_aa: CASSGAGTGGNSPLHF
cdr3_nt: TGTGCCAGCAGTGGGGCCGGGACAGGGGGGAATTCACCCCTCCACTTT

d_call: NA
clone_size: NA
j_call: TRBJ1-2
v_call: TRBV9
cdr3_aa: CASKKTGNYGYTF
cdr3_nt: TGTGCCAGCAAAAAAACAGGGAACTATGGCTACACCTTC

d_call: NA
clone_size: many
j_call: TRBJ2-6
v_call: TRBV4-3
cdr3_aa: CASSSNVAPAGANVLTF
cdr3_nt: TGCGCCAGCAGCTCGAATGTAGCCCCCGCTGGGGCCAACGTCCTGACTTTC

d_call: NA
clone_size: many
j_call: TRBJ1-5
v_call: TRBV12-3/TRBV12-4
cdr3_aa: CASRTAGASQPQHF
cdr3_nt: TGTGCCAGCAGGACGGCGGGGGCAAGTCAGCCCCAGCATTTT